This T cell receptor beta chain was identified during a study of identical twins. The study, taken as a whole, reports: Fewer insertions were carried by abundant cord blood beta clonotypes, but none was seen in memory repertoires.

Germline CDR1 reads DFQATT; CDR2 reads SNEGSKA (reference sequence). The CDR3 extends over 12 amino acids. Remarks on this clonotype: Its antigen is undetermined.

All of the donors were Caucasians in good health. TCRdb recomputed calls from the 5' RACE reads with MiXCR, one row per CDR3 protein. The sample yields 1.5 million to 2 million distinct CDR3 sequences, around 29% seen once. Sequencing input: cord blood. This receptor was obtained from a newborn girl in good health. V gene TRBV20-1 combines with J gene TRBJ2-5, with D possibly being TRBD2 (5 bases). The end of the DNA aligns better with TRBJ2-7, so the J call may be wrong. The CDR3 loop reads CSAIGVSHEQYF. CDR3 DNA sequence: TGCAGTGCTATCGGGGTCAGCCACGAGCAGTACTTC.